The 31 T cell receptor beta chains reported below all come from one sample, sequenced in a study of PD-1 blockade in classical Hodgkin lymphoma (dated by TCRdb to the early 2020s). What this sample's time point label stands for: cycle 4 day 1 (C4D1), after less than seven weeks of nivolumab. All trial patients had relapsed after autologous stem cell transplantation, with cohorts A, B and C differing in prior brentuximab vedotin exposure. Libraries were constructed by the immunoSEQ multiplex PCR assay. TCRdb mirrors the immuneACCESS table, restricted to in-frame sequences. Some clones are absent from its copies; in checked studies, under half trace to an unresolved V gene, and the reason for the others is unknown. The sample table lists 96,000 or so clones, about 92% of them with a count of one. The ten biggest clones cover roughly 2% of the sample. Sequenced material: peripheral blood mononuclear cells (PBMCs), taken before the fourth cycle of nivolumab. The receptors derive from a human donor with classical Hodgkin lymphoma.

J is TRBJ2-7 and V is TRBV2, with 11 bases aligning to TRBD2. The CDR3 runs to 15 residues. Trimming took 7 bases from V and 1 from J; bases not matched to a gene: 6. Germline CDR1 is SNHLY and CDR2 is FYNNEI. The chain's CDR3 is CASTGLAGGSYEQYF. The CDR3 DNA reads as TGTGCCAGCACCGGCCTAGCGGGAGGATCCTACGAGCAGTACTTC.

V usage is TRBV7-9 and J usage is TRBJ2-2; D possibly matches TRBD1 or TRBD2 (5 bases each). This CDR3 has 17 amino acids. Germline V gene lookup returns CDR1 SEHNR and CDR2 FQNEAQ (reference sequence). The V and J ends lost 5 bases and 0 bases respectively, with 16 bases between them. The CDR3 sequence is CASSRMGTPANTGELFF. The CDR3 DNA reads as TGTGCCAGCAGCCGTATGGGGACCCCGGCGAACACCGGGGAGCTGTTTTTT.

The chain couples TRBV7-9 to TRBJ1-2; 9 bases line up with TRBD1. With 5 bases clipped from V and 1 base from J, the junction kept 14 bases outside the gene matches. CDR1 SEHNR and CDR2 FQNEAQ come from the germline V gene (reference sequence). The CDR3 length is 18 residues. For the CDR3, the DNA is TGTGCCAGCAGCCACAGGGGGCAGGAGAGGCCAATTAACTATGGCTACACCTTC. Protein sequence: CASSHRGQERPINYGYTF. Using reference TRBV7-9 and TRBJ1-2 for the parts outside the CDR3, the full variable domain is DTGVSQNPRHKITKRGQNVTFRCDPISEHNRLYWYRQTLGQGPEFLTYFQNEAQLEKSRLLSDRFSAERPKGSFSTLEIQRTEQGDSAMYLCASSHRGQERPINYGYTFGSGTRLTVV.

CDR3 in amino acids: CSGWEGNTEAFF. DNA of the CDR3: TGCAGCGGTTGGGAAGGGAACACTGAAGCTTTCTTT. V gene TRBV29-1 combines with J gene TRBJ1-1; D is uncertain. The CDR3 sequence is 12 residues long. V shed 7 bases and J shed 1 base, with 10 bases lying between them. Germline V gene lookup returns CDR1 SQVTM and CDR2 ANQGSEA. Drawing the rest from reference TRBV29-1 and TRBJ1-1, the complete variable domain is SAVISQKPSRDICQRGTSLTIQCQVDSQVTMMFWYRQQPGQSLTLIATANQGSEATYESGFVIDKFPISRPNLTFSTLTVSNMSPEDSSIYLCSGWEGNTEAFFGQGTRLTVV.

The chain links TRBV11-2 to TRBJ2-1; TRBD1 agrees at 8 bases. Germline V gives CDR1 SGHAT, CDR2 FQNNGV. The V segment lost 6 bases and the J segment 5 bases; nucleotides outside the gene matches: 12. The CDR3 loop spans 16 amino acids. CDR3 DNA sequence: TGTGCCAGCAGACAACTGACAGGGGTCGAGGACAATGAGCAGTTCTTC. Translation: CASRQLTGVEDNEQFF.

The chain is built from TRBV12-5 and TRBJ2-2; D is perhaps TRBD1 or TRBD2 (6 bases each). Trimming pared 1 base from V and 5 bases from J, leaving 11 bases between. Germline V CDR1 and CDR2: LGHNT, FRNRAP. CDR3 length: 15 amino acids. CDR3 amino acids: CASGLARGGTGELFF. The CDR3, as DNA: TGTGCTAGTGGTTTGGCCAGGGGAGGAACCGGGGAGCTGTTTTTT. The full variable domain, completed using reference TRBV12-5 and TRBJ2-2, is DARVTQTPRHKVTEMGQEVTMRCQPILGHNTVFWYRQTMMQGLELLAYFRNRAPLDDSGMPKDRFSAEMPDATLATLKIQPSEPRDSAVYFCASGLARGGTGELFFGEGSRLTVL.

The J gene is TRBJ1-1, the V gene TRBV6-5; D possibly corresponds to TRBD1 (5 bases). V lost 0 bases, J lost 4 bases, and 12 bases lay in between. The CDR3 consists of 15 residues. Germline V lookup: CDR1 MNHEY, CDR2 SVGAGI. The CDR3 bases are TGTGCCAGCAGTTACTCGACGCAGGGCGGCACTGAAGCTTTCTTT. Translated, it gives CASSYSTQGGTEAFF.

The rearrangement links TRBV4-1 to TRBJ2-3, with no clear D. The CDR3 is 13 residues long. Trimming took off 0 bases at V and 5 bases at J, with 6 bases between the two ends. Germline CDR1 MGHRA, CDR2 YSYEKL. The CDR3 spells CASSQEAGDTQYF. As DNA, the CDR3 is TGCGCCAGCAGCCAAGAAGCCGGAGATACGCAGTATTTT.

The count of this clone is one. The rearrangement joins TRBV5-6 to TRBJ1-1; 7 nucleotides agree with TRBD1. The germline V gene has CDR1 SGHDT and CDR2 YYEEEE. The length of the CDR3 is 14 residues. V lost 0 bases to trimming and J lost 5 bases; unmatched junction nucleotides: 4. The CDR3 DNA is TGTGCCAGCAGCTTGGGACAGGGTGTAACTGAAGCTTTCTTT. Its protein product is CASSLGQGVTEAFF.

CDR3 bases: TGTGCCAGCAGTCCCAGGGGAGGCGGGGCCAACGTCCTGACTTTC. Translation gives CASSPRGGGANVLTF. The chain links TRBV6-1 to TRBJ2-6; D is tentatively TRBD1 or TRBD2 (6 bases each). Trimming took off 5 bases at V and 4 bases at J, with 12 bases between the two ends. Germline CDR1 reads MNHNS; CDR2 reads SASEGT. The CDR3 is made up of 15 amino acids.

V and J are TRBV14 and TRBJ1-1; D is unresolved. Germline CDR1 SGHDN, CDR2 FVKESK. Trimming removed 6 bases at V and 7 bases at J, with 18 bases between. The CDR3 length is 14 residues. The CDR3: CASSYRDLDIEAFF. The CDR3 DNA sequence: TGTGCCAGCAGTTATCGAGACCTTGACATTGAAGCTTTCTTT.

This chain joins TRBV4-1 and TRBJ1-4; D is possibly TRBD1 (5 bases). CDR1 and CDR2 (germline): MGHRA, YSYEKL. Trimming shortened V by 1 base and J by 4 bases, and 10 bases separated the two germline ends. The CDR3 runs 15 residues. CDR3 sequence: CASSQGEGLNEKLFF. The CDR3 coding sequence is TGCGCCAGCAGCCAAGGTGAGGGGCTTAATGAAAAACTGTTTTTT.

V is TRBV6-5 and J is TRBJ2-5, with 8 positions matching TRBD2. The J call may be wrong; the DNA end is better matched by TRBJ2-7. This CDR3 has 16 residues. The germline V gene has CDR1 MNHEY and CDR2 SVGAGI. The CDR3 loop is CASSYVAAGGSHEQYF. CDR3 bases: TGTGCCAGCAGTTACGTCGCGGCGGGAGGTTCCCACGAGCAGTACTTC.

This clone occurred once. Mismatch with germline at one junction end may stem from a read error. The DNA of the CDR3 is TGTGCCAGCAGCCTAGCGACTAGCGGGTATACCTACGAGCAGTACTTC. Translating gives CASSLATSGYTYEQYF. The chain is built from TRBV7-2 and TRBJ2-7; TRBD2 agrees at 10 bases. The CDR3 covers 16 residues. The germline gives CDR1 SGHTA, CDR2 FQGNSA.

The CDR3: CASSQGGGTTNEKLFF. DNA for the CDR3: TGTGCCAGCAGCCAAGGGGGAGGGACAACTAATGAAAAACTGTTTTTT. The chain joins TRBV4-2 to TRBJ1-4, with D unclear. The CDR3 totals 16 residues. The germline V gene has CDR1 LGHNA and CDR2 YNFKEQ. Trimming cost V 1 base and J 0 bases, with 9 bases left between them.

V is TRBV18 and J is TRBJ1-2; the D is unclear. The V end lost 1 base, the J end lost 8 bases, and 11 bases lay between the germline ends. The CDR3 consists of 13 residues. CDR1 KGHSH and CDR2 LQKENI come from the germline V gene. CDR3 coding DNA: TGTGCCAGCTCACCACTTGAAGGGAGCGGCTACACCTTC. Residues: CASSPLEGSGYTF.

The chain carries TRBV5-4 and TRBJ1-1; no definite D call. Trimming took off 0 bases at V and 2 bases at J, with 11 bases between the two ends. Per the germline V gene, CDR1 is SGHNT and CDR2 is YYREEE (reference sequence). The CDR3 is 15 residues long. This CDR3 reads CASSLESNRNTEAFF. The CDR3 DNA follows: TGTGCCAGCAGCTTGGAGTCCAACCGAAACACTGAAGCTTTCTTT.

J is TRBJ1-3 and V is TRBV30; D not resolved. The length of the CDR3 is 14 residues. CDR1 is GTSNPN, CDR2 SVGIG, per germline (reference sequence). Trimming pared 1 base from V and 0 bases from J, leaving 7 bases between. The CDR3 nucleotides are TGTGCCTGGAGTGACGGAACCTCTGGAAACACCATATATTTT. Translating it yields CAWSDGTSGNTIYF.

The CDR3 loop is CASMDSGSEEQYF. The CDR3 DNA reads as TGCGCCAGCATGGATAGCGGGAGTGAGGAGCAGTACTTC. The chain employs TRBV10-1 and TRBJ2-7, with 9 bases matching TRBD2. CDR1 is WNHNN, CDR2 SYGVQD, per germline (reference sequence). The length of the CDR3 is 13 residues. The V gene end was trimmed by 7 bases and the J gene end by 7 bases; junction bases not matched to a gene: 8.

V gene TRBV9 combines with J gene TRBJ2-1; 12 nucleotides agree with TRBD2. The CDR3 is 16 amino acids. CDR1 is SGDLS and CDR2 is YYNGEE in the germline V gene. Trimming removed 2 bases from V and 2 bases from J; junction bases left unmatched: 2. The CDR3 region is CASSVRLAGAYNEQFF. The DNA of the CDR3 is TGTGCCAGCAGCGTTCGACTAGCGGGGGCCTACAATGAGCAGTTCTTC. Full variable domain (outside the CDR3, taken from reference TRBV9 and TRBJ2-1): DSGVTQTPKHLITATGQRVTLRCSPRSGDLSVYWYQQSLDQGLQFLIQYYNGEERAKGNILERFSAQQFPDLHSELNLSSLELGDSALYFCASSVRLAGAYNEQFFGPGTRLTVL.

This chain connects TRBV6-4 to TRBJ2-5; possibly TRBD2 for D (6 bases). Germline V gene lookup returns CDR1 MRHNA and CDR2 SNTAGT. Trimming removed 5 bases at V and 2 bases at J, with 9 bases between. This CDR3 has 13 amino acids. The CDR3 protein is CASSRDFQETQYF. DNA of the CDR3: TGTGCCAGCAGTCGGGACTTTCAAGAGACCCAGTACTTC.

The V gene is TRBV7-9, the J gene TRBJ2-1; D is undetermined. CDR1 is SEHNR, CDR2 FQNEAQ, per germline (reference sequence). V lost 1 base, J lost 4 bases, and 20 bases lay in between. The CDR3 is 18 amino acids. The CDR3 is CASSLVMDAHATYNEQFF. The CDR3 region has the DNA TGTGCCAGCAGCTTAGTAATGGACGCCCACGCCACTTACAATGAGCAGTTCTTC.

CDR3 nucleotides: TGTGCCAGCAGCCAAGCGGCAGGGGGCGGGACTGAAGCTTTCTTT. This gives the protein CASSQAAGGGTEAFF. The chain combines TRBV14 with TRBJ1-1; 8 bases are a match to TRBD1. Germline CDR1 is SGHDN and CDR2 is FVKESK. This CDR3 is built from 15 residues. J lost 5 bases, V lost 1 base, and 6 bases had no gene match.

The chain joins TRBV19 to TRBJ2-1; TRBD2 matches 8 bases. Germline trimming cut 4 bases from V and 10 bases from J; bases unmatched to any gene: 12. CDR3 length equals 15 residues. The V gene's germline CDR1 is LNHDA and CDR2 SQIVND (reference sequence). The CDR3 here is CASSTGLVLYEEQFF. CDR3 in DNA: TGTGCCAGTAGTACGGGACTAGTTTTGTATGAGGAGCAGTTCTTC.

This clone was seen once. This chain connects TRBV9 to TRBJ1-1; D not certain. CDR3 length equals 16 residues. V dropped 4 bases and J dropped 1 base, with 17 bases sitting between them. Germline CDR1 SGDLS, CDR2 YYNGEE. The DNA for the CDR3 is TGTGCCAGCAGCCCGAGCGGCCGCCTGGGGAACACTGAAGCTTTCTTT. Its protein product is CASSPSGRLGNTEAFF.

The chain carries TRBV19 and TRBJ1-2, with a weak D call TRBD1 (5 bases). The CDR3 totals 11 residues. V was trimmed by 8 bases and J by 7 bases, leaving 11 bases between them. Germline V gene sequence: CDR1 LNHDA, CDR2 SQIVND (reference sequence). The CDR3 reads CASSLRGGYTF. The DNA of the CDR3 is TGTGCCAGTTCCCTGAGGGGTGGCTACACCTTC.

The CDR3 protein is CAISESVSVRAGEGEQYF. CDR3 sequence (DNA): TGTGCCATCAGTGAGTCGGTTTCGGTCCGAGCGGGAGAAGGGGAGCAGTACTTC. The rearrangement links TRBV10-3 to TRBJ2-7; 8 nucleotides line up with TRBD2. The CDR3 totals 18 residues. Germline CDR1 and CDR2: ENHRY and SYGVKD. V lost 0 bases to trimming and J lost 7 bases; unmatched junction nucleotides: 17.

The chain employs TRBV7-9 and TRBJ2-1, with 7 nucleotides matching TRBD1. V lost 3 bases, J lost 2 bases, and 1 base stayed unmatched. Germline V gives CDR1 SEHNR, CDR2 FQNEAQ (reference sequence). CDR3 size: 14 residues. The CDR3 loop is CASSFGTAYNEQFF. In DNA, the CDR3 is TGTGCCAGCAGCTTCGGGACAGCCTACAATGAGCAGTTCTTC.

The chain combines TRBV7-6 with TRBJ1-1; D gene uncertain. Germline V gene data show CDR1 as SGHVS and CDR2 as FNYEAQ. The CDR3 is 15 amino acids. The germline V and J ends were trimmed by 3 bases and 0 bases, with 11 bases remaining between them. CDR3 bases: TGTGCCAGCAGCTTGAACGGGCTCATGAACACTGAAGCTTTCTTT. It yields the protein CASSLNGLMNTEAFF.

The chain uses TRBV6-5 and TRBJ1-3, with a weak D call TRBD1 (5 bases). CDR3 length: 16 residues. Germline-derived CDR1 and CDR2 are MNHEY and SVGAGI. V was shortened by 0 bases and J by 8 bases, with 17 bases between the two germline ends. The CDR3 loop is CASSYSSIGTKDTIYF. DNA of the CDR3: TGTGCCAGCAGTTACTCGAGTATTGGGACGAAGGACACCATATATTTT.

The J gene is TRBJ1-4, the V gene TRBV29-1, with 11 bases that match TRBD1. V shed 6 bases, J shed 7 bases, and the junction held 7 bases outside the gene matches. The germline gives CDR1 SQVTM, CDR2 ANQGSEA. The CDR3 loop spans 14 amino acids. The CDR3 coding sequence is TGCAGCGTCGAGGGACAGGGGGGAGTTGAAAAACTGTTTTTT. It yields the protein CSVEGQGGVEKLFF.